These T cell receptor beta chains were read from a single sample in a study of blood T cell repertoires in COVID-19. Data came from immunoSEQ multiplex PCR; TCRdb stores just in-frame clones and leaves some out. The sample yields roughly 250,000 clones, approximately 90% seen once. Sequenced input: peripheral blood. The receptors here all came from a woman in her forties with acute or convalescent COVID-19. The CDR3 runs from the conserved cysteine through the conserved F or W. Fields, in order: V gene, D gene, J gene, clone size, CDR3 protein, CDR3 DNA. The D gene is left open where the match is weak. The size field is filled for only some rows; it gives once, few, many or a size class.

TRBV2,TRBD1,TRBJ1-1,once,CASKTPGTGTFEAFF,TGTGCCAGCAAGACCCCAGGGACAGGGACTTTTGAAGCTTTCTTT
TRBV10-3,-,TRBJ1-2,-,CAISEDRSARGYTF,TGTGCCATCAGTGAGGACAGGTCTGCGAGGGGCTACACCTTC
TRBV5-6,-,TRBJ1-1,-,CASSPGGSFGTEAFF,TGTGCCAGCAGCCCGGGGGGCTCATTTGGCACTGAAGCTTTCTTT
TRBV7-8,TRBD2,TRBJ2-5,-,CASSPSRTRAETQYF,TGTGCCAGCAGCCCGAGCCGGACTAGAGCCGAGACCCAGTACTTC
TRBV27,TRBD1,TRBJ1-2,-,CASGERGLYNGYTF,TGTGCCAGCGGAGAAAGGGGGCTATATAATGGCTACACCTTC
TRBV30,-,TRBJ1-2,-,CAWNPGGAGYGYTF,TGTGCCTGGAACCCTGGGGGGGCGGGCTATGGCTACACCTTC
TRBV29-1,-,TRBJ1-2,-,CSVVQEGGYTF,TGCAGCGTCGTACAGGAAGGTGGCTACACCTTC
TRBV9,TRBD2,TRBJ2-3,few,CASSAPGLVLGDTQYF,TGTGCCAGCAGCGCCCCGGGACTAGTGTTAGGAGATACGCAGTATTTT
TRBV10-3,-,TRBJ1-2,-,CAISSGRERTNYGYTF,TGTGCCATCAGTTCTGGCCGGGAAAGAACTAACTATGGCTACACCTTC
TRBV7-2,TRBD2,TRBJ2-1,-,CASSPSGGAANEQFF,TGTGCCAGCAGCCCTAGCGGGGGGGCAGCCAATGAGCAGTTCTTC
TRBV7-2,TRBD1,TRBJ1-2,-,CASSLVPQGADYGYTF,TGTGCCAGCAGCCTAGTCCCCCAGGGGGCCGACTATGGCTACACCTTC
TRBV5-5,TRBD1,TRBJ1-4,-,CASSWQGQGLTNEKLFF,TGTGCCAGCAGCTGGCAGGGACAGGGACTTACTAATGAAAAACTGTTTTTT
TRBV9,TRBD1,TRBJ1-2,-,CASRATQGDYGYTF,TGTGCCAGCAGGGCTACCCAGGGGGACTATGGCTACACCTTC
TRBV18,TRBD1,TRBJ2-3,-,CASSPAGQGVDTQYF,TGTGCCAGCTCACCAGCGGGACAGGGTGTAGATACGCAGTATTTT
TRBV25-1,-,TRBJ1-2,-,CASSDRKSGYGYTF,TGTGCCAGCAGTGATCGGAAAAGCGGCTATGGCTACACCTTC
TRBV9,TRBD2,TRBJ2-3,-,CASSVDWATGLRGGTDTQYF,TGTGCCAGCAGCGTAGATTGGGCTACTGGCCTCCGGGGGGGCACAGATACGCAGTATTTT
TRBV10-3,TRBD1,TRBJ1-2,-,CAISPSDRFWDYGYTF,TGTGCCATCAGTCCTTCGGACAGGTTCTGGGACTATGGCTACACCTTC
TRBV2,TRBD1,TRBJ1-1,-,CASSGTGTGGAFF,TGTGCCAGCAGTGGTACCGGGACAGGAGGAGCTTTCTTT
TRBV6-2/TRBV6-3,TRBD2,TRBJ2-3,-,CASSHPTTRGGTDTQYF,TGTGCCAGCAGCCACCCCACCACCCGGGGGGGCACAGATACGCAGTATTTT
TRBV5-4,TRBD1,TRBJ2-3,-,CASSLRQGSTDTQYF,TGTGCCAGCAGCTTACGACAGGGCAGCACAGATACGCAGTATTTT
TRBV4-2,TRBD2,TRBJ2-1,-,CASSLRLAGATSYNEQFF,TGTGCCAGCAGCCTTCGACTAGCGGGGGCCACCTCCTACAATGAGCAGTTCTTC
TRBV7-8,TRBD1,TRBJ2-3,medium-sized,CASSKTGTVDNTQYF,TGTGCCAGCAGCAAAACCGGGACAGTCGACAATACGCAGTATTTT
TRBV5-6,-,TRBJ2-5,-,CASSPGWGQFETQYF,TGTGCCAGCAGCCCTGGTTGGGGGCAGTTCGAGACCCAGTACTTC
TRBV27,TRBD2,TRBJ2-3,-,CASSLFSGGTDTQYF,TGTGCCAGCAGTTTATTTAGCGGGGGGACAGATACGCAGTATTTT
TRBV28,-,TRBJ1-6,-,CASSGPSYNSPLHF,TGTGCCAGCAGTGGGCCCTCCTATAATTCACCCCTCCACTTT
TRBV5-1,-,TRBJ1-3,few,CASSSRQGQGNTIYF,TGCGCCAGCAGCTCCCGGCAGGGCCAGGGAAACACCATATATTTT
TRBV19,TRBD1,TRBJ1-6,-,CASSRDRPNSPLHF,TGTGCCAGTAGCCGGGACAGGCCTAATTCACCCCTCCACTTT
TRBV6-4,-,TRBJ2-3,-,CASSDSAGSTDTQYF,TGTGCCAGCAGTGACTCTGCGGGGTCCACAGATACGCAGTATTTT
TRBV10-3,-,TRBJ1-1,-,CAISDPATANTEAFF,TGTGCCATCAGTGACCCAGCGACAGCGAACACTGAAGCTTTCTTT
TRBV6-1,-,TRBJ2-5,-,CASSEWRDGQETQYF,TGTGCCAGCAGTGAATGGCGGGACGGACAAGAGACCCAGTACTTC
TRBV5-4,-,TRBJ2-6,-,CASSLLAGPSSGANVLTF,TGTGCCAGCAGCTTGTTGGCAGGGCCAAGCTCTGGGGCCAACGTCCTGACTTTC
TRBV7-3,-,TRBJ2-3,-,CASSLIASATTDTQYF,TGTGCCAGCAGCTTAATAGCTAGCGCCACAACAGATACGCAGTATTTT
TRBV5-1,-,TRBJ1-3,few,CASGGGAAGNTIYF,TGCGCCAGCGGTGGGGGGGCTGCTGGAAACACCATATATTTT
TRBV30,TRBD1,TRBJ1-1,-,CAWSVRSVGQGIKMNTEAFF,TGTGCCTGGAGTGTTAGATCCGTCGGACAGGGGATTAAAATGAACACTGAAGCTTTCTTT
TRBV11-2,TRBD1,TRBJ2-1,-,CASSSNLGDRLYNEQFF,TGTGCCAGCAGCTCCAATCTTGGGGACAGGCTCTACAATGAGCAGTTCTTC
TRBV19,-,TRBJ2-2,-,CASSIIGSGLFF,TGTGCCAGTAGTATCATAGGGAGTGGGCTGTTTTTT
TRBV2,-,TRBJ1-1,-,CATPKDRSPFNLNTEAFF,TGTGCCACCCCTAAAGACAGGAGCCCATTCAACTTGAACACTGAAGCTTTCTTT
TRBV27,-,TRBJ1-6,-,CASSIQNRDIKWSPLHF,TGTGCCAGCAGCATACAAAACCGGGACATTAAGTGGTCACCCCTCCACTTT
TRBV27,TRBD1,TRBJ1-1,-,CASRRTGAANTEAFF,TGTGCCAGCAGACGGACAGGCGCCGCGAACACTGAAGCTTTCTTT
TRBV5-5,-,TRBJ1-4,-,CASSFIQGDEKLFF,TGTGCCAGCAGCTTTATACAGGGAGATGAAAAACTGTTTTTT
TRBV7-8,-,TRBJ1-1,-,CASNPRRERDTEAFF,TGTGCCAGCAACCCGCGGAGGGAGCGAGACACTGAAGCTTTCTTT
TRBV19,-,TRBJ1-2,-,CASSPRGSNYGYTF,TGTGCCAGTAGTCCCAGGGGCAGCAACTATGGCTACACCTTC
TRBV27,-,TRBJ1-2,once,CASSFLSPNYGYTF,TGTGCCAGCAGTTTCCTCAGTCCTAACTATGGCTACACCTTC
TRBV9,TRBD1,TRBJ1-2,few,CASSVTGDANYGYTF,TGTGCCAGCAGCGTTACAGGGGACGCTAACTATGGCTACACCTTC
TRBV2,-,TRBJ1-2,-,CASSEEDWGAVNGYTF,TGTGCCAGCAGTGAAGAGGATTGGGGAGCAGTAAATGGCTACACCTTC
TRBV5-1,TRBD1,TRBJ1-1,-,CASSLDRVGSNTEAFF,TGCGCCAGCAGCCTGGACAGGGTTGGATCGAACACTGAAGCTTTCTTT
TRBV3-1/TRBV3-2,TRBD1,TRBJ1-2,-,CASSPRDRGTYGYTF,TGTGCCAGCAGCCCCCGGGACAGGGGAACCTATGGCTACACCTTC
TRBV2,-,TRBJ1-6,-,CAREGPNSPLHF,TGTGCCCGGGAGGGCCCGAATTCACCCCTCCACTTT
TRBV7-2,-,TRBJ1-6,few,CASSLGTASAYNSPLHF,TGTGCCAGCAGCTTAGGGACAGCCAGTGCCTATAATTCACCCCTCCACTTT
TRBV7-9,TRBD1,TRBJ1-6,-,CASSVQGAGRYNSPLHF,TGTGCCAGCAGCGTACAGGGGGCGGGTCGCTATAATTCACCCCTCCACTTT